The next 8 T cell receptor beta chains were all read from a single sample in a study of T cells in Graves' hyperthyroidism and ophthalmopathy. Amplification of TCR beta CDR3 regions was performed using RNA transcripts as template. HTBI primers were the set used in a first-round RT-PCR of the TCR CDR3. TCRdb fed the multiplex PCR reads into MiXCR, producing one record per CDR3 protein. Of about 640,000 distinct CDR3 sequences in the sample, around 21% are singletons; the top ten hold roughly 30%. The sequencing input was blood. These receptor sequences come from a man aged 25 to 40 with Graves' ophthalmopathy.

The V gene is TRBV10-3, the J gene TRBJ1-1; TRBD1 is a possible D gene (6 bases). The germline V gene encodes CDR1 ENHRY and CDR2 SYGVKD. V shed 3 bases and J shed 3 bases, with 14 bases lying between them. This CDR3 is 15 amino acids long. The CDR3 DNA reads TGTGCCATCAGTGACCGGGGGCAAAGTGACACTGAAGCTTTCTTT. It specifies CAISDRGQSDTEAFF.

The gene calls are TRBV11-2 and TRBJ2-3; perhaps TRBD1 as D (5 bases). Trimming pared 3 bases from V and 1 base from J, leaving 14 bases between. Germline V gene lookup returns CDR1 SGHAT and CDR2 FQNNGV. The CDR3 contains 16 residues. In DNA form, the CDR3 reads TGTGCCAGCAGCTTTCGACAGTCCCCCCGCACAGATACGCAGTATTTT. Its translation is CASSFRQSPRTDTQYF.

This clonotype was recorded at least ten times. CDR3 in DNA: TGTGCCAGCAGGGTCGACAGGGAAGCTGGGAACACTGAAGCTTTCTTT. This gives the protein CASRVDREAGNTEAFF. This chain connects TRBV2 to TRBJ1-1, with TRBD1 matching 7 bases. CDR1 is SNHLY and CDR2 is FYNNEI in the germline V gene. This CDR3 is built from 16 residues. Trimming removed 6 bases from V and 1 base from J; junction bases left unmatched: 11. The variable domain in full, with the rest retrieved from reference TRBV2 and TRBJ1-1, is EPEVTQTPSHQVTQMGQEVILRCVPISNHLYFYWYRQILGQKVEFLVSFYNNEISEKSEIFDDQFSVERPDGSNFTLKIRSTKLEDSAMYFCASRVDREAGNTEAFFGQGTRLTVV.

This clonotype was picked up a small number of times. The CDR3 DNA sequence: TGCGCCAGCAGCTTGGCCACGACTAGCGGGACGGTAGATACGCAGTATTTT. This codes for CASSLATTSGTVDTQYF. The rearrangement joins TRBV5-1 to TRBJ2-3, with 11 bases fitting TRBD2. The CDR3 is made up of 17 amino acids. The ends lost 0 bases at V and 5 bases at J; junction bases unmatched: 8. The germline V gene encodes CDR1 SGHRS and CDR2 YFSETQ.

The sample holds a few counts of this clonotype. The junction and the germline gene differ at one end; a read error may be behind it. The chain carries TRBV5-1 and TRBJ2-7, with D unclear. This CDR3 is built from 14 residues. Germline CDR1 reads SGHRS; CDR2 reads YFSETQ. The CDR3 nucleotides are TGCGCCAGCAGCTTCAGTAAACTTACGGACGAGCGGTACTTC. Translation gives CASSFSKLTDERYF.

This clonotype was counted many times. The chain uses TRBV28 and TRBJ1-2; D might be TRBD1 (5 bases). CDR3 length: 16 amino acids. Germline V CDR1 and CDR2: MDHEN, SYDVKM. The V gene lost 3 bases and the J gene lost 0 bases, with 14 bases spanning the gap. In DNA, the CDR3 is TGTGCCAGCAGTTTGGACAAGTTGCGGTCTAACTATGGCTACACCTTC. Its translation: CASSLDKLRSNYGYTF.

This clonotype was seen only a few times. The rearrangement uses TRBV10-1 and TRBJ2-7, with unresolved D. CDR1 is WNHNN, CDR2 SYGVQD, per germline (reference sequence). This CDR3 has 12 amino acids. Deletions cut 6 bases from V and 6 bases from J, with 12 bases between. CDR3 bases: TGCGCCAGCAGCGAGCTTTGGGGCGAGCAGTACTTC. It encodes CASSELWGEQYF.

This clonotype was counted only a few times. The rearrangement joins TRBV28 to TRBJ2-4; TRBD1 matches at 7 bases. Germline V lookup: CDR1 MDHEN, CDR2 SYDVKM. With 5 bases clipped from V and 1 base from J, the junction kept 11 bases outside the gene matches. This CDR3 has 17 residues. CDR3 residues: CASSPSTGYGAKNIQYF. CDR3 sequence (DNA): TGTGCCAGCAGTCCCTCGACAGGGTACGGGGCCAAAAACATTCAGTACTTC. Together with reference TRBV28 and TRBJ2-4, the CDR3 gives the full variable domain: DVKVTQSSRYLVKRTGEKVFLECVQDMDHENMFWYRQDPGLGLRLIYFSYDVKMKEKGDIPEGYSVSREKKERFSLILESASTNQTSMYLCASSPSTGYGAKNIQYFGAGTRLSVL.